The 10 T cell receptor beta chains presented below share a single source sample, sequenced in a study of T cell responses to AZD1222 COVID-19 vaccine. Profiled with immunoSEQ multiplex PCR; TCRdb holds only in-frame clones, not every one. The sample has about 190,000 clones, roughly 93% seen once; the top ten hold 0.99%. Sequencing used peripheral blood, obtained on day 0 of AZD1222 vaccination. Every receptor here comes from an adult in good health.

The chain has TRBV6-5 and TRBJ2-1; D might be TRBD2 (6 bases). Germline loops: CDR1 MNHEY, CDR2 SVGAGI. V lost 6 bases to trimming and J lost 1 base, with 13 bases between them. The CDR3 is 15 amino acids. In DNA, the CDR3 is TGTGCCAGCAGGGACCTGGGGAGGTCCTACAATGAGCAGTTCTTC. Translation: CASRDLGRSYNEQFF.

This clone appeared a few times. V is TRBV11-2 and J is TRBJ2-7; perhaps D is TRBD1 or TRBD2 (5 bases each). The germline CDR1 and CDR2 sequences are SGHAT and FQNNGV. V was cut by 5 bases and J by 0 bases, with 11 bases left in between. This CDR3 has 14 amino acids. The CDR3 reads CASSDPGPSYEQYF. The DNA of the CDR3 is TGTGCCAGCAGCGATCCGGGACCCTCCTACGAGCAGTACTTC.

This clone was seen only a few times. The chain employs TRBV7-2 and TRBJ1-5, with 9 bases aligning to TRBD1. The CDR3 length is 16 residues. Trimming at V came to 5 bases and at J to 1 base, leaving 6 bases not matched to a gene. Germline V lookup: CDR1 SGHTA, CDR2 FQGNSA. The DNA of the CDR3 is TGTGCCAGCAGCCCGGGACAGGGAAAAAGCAATCAGCCCCAGCATTTT. It specifies CASSPGQGKSNQPQHF.

V is TRBV7-9 and J is TRBJ2-5; 10 nucleotides agree with TRBD1. The CDR3 is made up of 14 amino acids. Germline trimming cut 5 bases from V and 3 bases from J; bases unmatched to any gene: 3. Germline CDR1 is SEHNR and CDR2 is FQNEAQ (reference sequence). CDR3 sequence reads: CASSRDRGEETQYF. CDR3 nucleotide sequence: TGTGCCAGCAGCCGGGACAGGGGCGAAGAGACCCAGTACTTC.

This chain connects TRBV5-5 to TRBJ1-4; D is undetermined. This CDR3 has 13 residues. Trimming shortened V by 0 bases and J by 5 bases, and 5 bases separated the two germline ends. Germline CDR1 and CDR2: SGHKS and YYEKEE (reference sequence). CDR3 nucleotide sequence: TGTGCCAGCAGCTTGGTGGGGAATGAAAAACTGTTTTTT. It is translated as CASSLVGNEKLFF.

This chain uses TRBV29-1 with TRBJ1-5; D gene unclear. Germline assignment: CDR1 SQVTM and CDR2 ANQGSEA. The CDR3 consists of 12 residues. Trimming took 0 bases from V and 7 from J, leaving 7 bases between them. CDR3 bases: TGCAGCGTTGAAGATCCGGGGCAGCCCCAGCATTTT. This encodes CSVEDPGQPQHF. The full variable domain, in which reference TRBV29-1 and TRBJ1-5 provide the parts outside the CDR3, is SAVISQKPSRDICQRGTSLTIQCQVDSQVTMMFWYRQQPGQSLTLIATANQGSEATYESGFVIDKFPISRPNLTFSTLTVSNMSPEDSSIYLCSVEDPGQPQHFGDGTRLSIL.

This rearrangement joins TRBV5-6 to TRBJ1-2; D not certain. This CDR3 contains 12 residues. V shed 7 bases and J shed 2 bases, with 9 bases lying between them. CDR1 is SGHDT, CDR2 YYEEEE, per germline. The DNA for the CDR3 is TGTGCCAGCTCGCTTTCCAACTATGGCTACACCTTC. Translating it yields CASSLSNYGYTF.

The chain links TRBV5-4 to TRBJ2-1; 7 bases line up with TRBD2. Per germline, CDR1 SGHNT and CDR2 YYREEE (reference sequence). CDR3 length: 16 residues. After removal of 4 bases from V and 7 bases from J, the junction contained 14 bases not matched to a gene. The DNA of the CDR3 is TGTGCCAGCAGCCCCTATCCGGCGGGAGTTGATAATGAGCAGTTCTTC. It codes for CASSPYPAGVDNEQFF.

The CDR3 loop is CASSLSSSSGATDTQYF. The CDR3 nucleotides read TGTGCCAGCAGTTTATCGTCGTCTAGCGGGGCAACAGATACGCAGTATTTT. The genes are TRBV28 and TRBJ2-3, with TRBD2 identical over 9 bases. CDR1 is MDHEN and CDR2 is SYDVKM in the germline V gene. The junction had 8 bases not matched to a gene; V was cut back by 1 base and J by 3 bases. CDR3 size: 17 residues.

There are a few counts of this clone. The V and J genes are TRBV9 and TRBJ2-3; the D is unclear. V gave up 5 bases and J gave up 4 bases, with 14 bases separating them. The CDR3 is 14 residues long. CDR1 is SGDLS and CDR2 is YYNGEE in the germline V gene. CDR3 sequence: CASRWLEGSDTQYF. In nucleotides, the CDR3 is TGTGCCAGCAGATGGCTAGAAGGTTCAGATACGCAGTATTTT. Complete variable domain (other parts from reference TRBV9 and TRBJ2-3): DSGVTQTPKHLITATGQRVTLRCSPRSGDLSVYWYQQSLDQGLQFLIQYYNGEERAKGNILERFSAQQFPDLHSELNLSSLELGDSALYFCASRWLEGSDTQYFGPGTRLTVL.